The T cell receptor (beta chain) under discussion was sequenced for a study of blood T cell repertoires in COVID-19. Sequenced by immunoSEQ multiplex PCR; TCRdb stores in-frame clones only, minus some. The sample holds fewer than 400,000 clones, 92% seen once. In Cohort 3, a recovered donor had either two negative PCRs, clearance, or symptom resolution. Trimming cost V 3 bases and J 7 bases, with 7 bases left between them. Germline V gives CDR1 GTSNPN, CDR2 SVGIG (reference sequence). The CDR3 sequence is 12 residues long. This sequence joins TRBV30 and TRBJ1-6; D remains ambiguous. This sequence originates from a woman aged 25 to 39 who had recovered from COVID-19. The sequenced material came from PBMCs or T cells enriched from blood (not recorded which). The CDR3 region has the DNA TGTGCCTGGAGGTCGAGGAATTCACCCCTCCACTTT. This translates into CAWRSRNSPLHF.